The sequence of this T cell receptor beta chain was determined in a study of T cell changes during pregnancy in multiple sclerosis. CDR1 is SGHVS, CDR2 FNYEAQ, per germline. This CDR3 contains 14 residues. V was cut by 5 bases and J by 0 bases, with 7 bases left in between. Clones were read by immunoSEQ multiplex PCR, and TCRdb kept only the in-frame ones, dropping some. The sample includes around 70,000 clones, over 80% seen only once; the top ten take 2% to 2.5%. The specimen comprised peripheral blood, sampled before pregnancy. The receptor's source is a female donor with multiple sclerosis, enrolled in a pregnancy study. This chain joins TRBV7-6 and TRBJ2-2; no reliable D call. CDR3 region: CASSPRPNTGELFF. Written as DNA, the CDR3 is TGTGCCAGCAGCCCCAGGCCGAACACCGGGGAGCTGTTTTTT.